Below, one T cell receptor (beta chain) is given with its context. Its antigen remains unknown. This record belongs to a study of T cell repertoires in cytomegalovirus infection. Study outcomes and limitations: Cumulative public TCR beta family frequency identified carriers of CMV plus the relevant HLA.

Germline CDR1 reads MDHEN; CDR2 reads SYDVKM. With 5 bases clipped from V and 4 bases from J, the junction kept 11 bases outside the gene matches. CDR3 length: 16 residues. Via MiXCR, TCRdb re-called the reads, giving one row per CDR3 protein. The data hold roughly 720,000 distinct CDR3 sequences, with roughly 36% observed a single time. This chain links TRBV28 with TRBJ1-2, with 9 bases fitting TRBD1. The sequenced sample was PBMCs. The TCR originated in a human donor in good health (CMV status not recorded). Some clones in this sample may be carry-over from other donors' samples. In nucleotides, the CDR3 is TGTGCCAGCAGTCCGGGACAGGGTGGTCAAAGCTATGGCTACACCTTC. Translating it yields CASSPGQGGQSYGYTF.